These T cell receptor beta chains were read from a single sample in a study of beta chain features in type 1 diabetes. Clones were sequenced by immunoSEQ multiplex PCR, and TCRdb holds only the in-frame ones, with some missing. The table records roughly 350,000 clones, approximately 11% of them present only once. The sequenced sample was naive CD4+ T cells from blood. These receptors were obtained from a woman aged 25-40 years in good health. Both conserved end residues are part of each CDR3. The D gene is left open where the match is weak. A row's size may be missing; if present it is once, few, many or a size class.

TRBV11-2	-	TRBJ2-1	few	15	TGTGCCAGCAGCTTAGTGTCCCAGACAGGCAATGAGCAGTTCTTC	CASSLVSQTGNEQFF
TRBV15	TRBD2	TRBJ2-1	-	16	TGTGCCACCAGCAGAAAGACTAGCGGTCCTTTCAATGAGCAGTTCTTC	CATSRKTSGPFNEQFF
TRBV2	-	TRBJ2-1	few	12	TGTGCCAGCAGTTCCGACCGTAGCGGCTTACTCTTC	CASSSDRSGLLF
TRBV28	TRBD1	TRBJ1-2	once	13	TGTGCCAGCACCGAGGACAGGGGATATGGCTACACCTTC	CASTEDRGYGYTF
TRBV7-3	-	TRBJ1-1	-	13	TGTGCCAGCAGCTTTATGACAAACACTGAAGCTTTCTTT	CASSFMTNTEAFF
TRBV28	TRBD2	TRBJ2-1	-	19	TGTGCCAGCAGTTTACCCCCCTCTAGCGGTCCTCACTCCTACAATGAGCAGTTCTTC	CASSLPPSSGPHSYNEQFF
TRBV2	TRBD1	TRBJ1-5	-	13	TGTGCCAGCAACCGACAGGGCTCTCAGCCCCAGCATTTT	CASNRQGSQPQHF
TRBV28	TRBD2	TRBJ2-7	-	15	TGTGCCAGCAGAACAGGGACTAGTGGCTCCTACGAGCAGTACTTC	CASRTGTSGSYEQYF
TRBV11-1	-	TRBJ2-5	-	15	TGTGCCAGCAGCCTAACGGGGAGGCCTCAAGAGACCCAGTACTTC	CASSLTGRPQETQYF
TRBV25-1	TRBD2	TRBJ2-5	-	17	TGTGCCAGCAGTGAATCGGGGACTAGCGGGAGAAAAGAGACCCAGTACTTC	CASSESGTSGRKETQYF
TRBV28	-	TRBJ2-1	-	12	TGTGCCAGCAGTCTTCAGAACAATGAGCAGTTCTTC	CASSLQNNEQFF
TRBV6-1	TRBD2	TRBJ2-3	-	14	TGTGCCAGCAGTGCCCGGGGGGTCCCAGATACGCAGTATTTT	CASSARGVPDTQYF
TRBV11-2	TRBD2	TRBJ2-7	-	15	TGTGCCAGCAGAACCGGGACTAGCGGCTCCTACGAGCAGTACTTC	CASRTGTSGSYEQYF
TRBV5-4	TRBD1	TRBJ2-5	-	14	TGTGCCAGCAGCTCTAAAGACAGGGAAGAGACCCAGTACTTC	CASSSKDREETQYF
TRBV9	TRBD1	TRBJ2-7	few	16	TGTGCCAGCAGCGTAGGGGGGGGGACAGGGACCTACGAGCAGTACTTC	CASSVGGGTGTYEQYF
TRBV14	-	TRBJ2-2	few	16	TGTGCCAGCAGCCAAGGAAGGACAACGAACACCGGGGAGCTGTTTTTT	CASSQGRTTNTGELFF
TRBV27	-	TRBJ2-5	-	13	TGTGCCAGCAGTTTTCAGGACCAAGAGACCCAGTACTTC	CASSFQDQETQYF
TRBV7-2	TRBD2	TRBJ2-1	few	18	TGTGCCAGCAGCTCTCCGACTAGCGGGAGTACCTTGCAATATGAGCAGTTCTTC	CASSSPTSGSTLQYEQFF
TRBV7-2	TRBD1	TRBJ2-6	-	17	TGTGCCAGCAGCCTCACCGGGACAGGGACTGGGGCCAACGTCCTGACTTTC	CASSLTGTGTGANVLTF
TRBV29-1	-	TRBJ2-7	few	12	TGCAGCGCCGTACCGGGGGGCCACGAGCAGTACTTC	CSAVPGGHEQYF
TRBV7-3	-	TRBJ2-5	-	15	TGTGCCAGCAGCCCCGGAGTAGAGGAGAGCCAGACCCAGTACTTC	CASSPGVEESQTQYF
TRBV30	TRBD1	TRBJ2-6	-	19	TGTGCCTGGAATTTGCTCAAAGGGACAGGGCGCTCTGGGGCCAACGTCCTGACTTTC	CAWNLLKGTGRSGANVLTF
TRBV5-4	TRBD2	TRBJ2-5	-	13	TGTGCCAGCAGCCAACTAGCGGAAGAGACCCAGTACTTC	CASSQLAEETQYF
TRBV30	-	TRBJ2-5	-	13	TGTGCCTGGAGTCGACAGGTAGAAGAGACCCAGTACTTC	CAWSRQVEETQYF
TRBV6-5	-	TRBJ1-3	few	16	TGTGCCAGCAGTTACTCGACGGACATCTCTGGAAACACCATATATTTT	CASSYSTDISGNTIYF
TRBV9	-	TRBJ2-2	-	15	TGTGCCAGCAGTACCCAATCTAGTTTCTCCGGGGAGCTGTTTTTT	CASSTQSSFSGELFF
TRBV9	TRBD2	TRBJ2-3	-	16	TGTGCCAGCAGCGTAGAAGGACTAGCGGGATCAGATACGCAGTATTTT	CASSVEGLAGSDTQYF
TRBV5-1	-	TRBJ2-2	-	12	TGCGCCAGCAGCTGGGACATCGGGGAGCTGTTTTTT	CASSWDIGELFF
TRBV4-2	-	TRBJ2-7	few	16	TGTGCCAGCAGCCAAGTCTCCGGGTCTGGATCCTACGAGCAGTACTTC	CASSQVSGSGSYEQYF
TRBV29-1	TRBD1	TRBJ1-1	few	14	TGCAGCGTTGTGGCAGGGGGTTGGTTCACTGAAGCTTTCTTT	CSVVAGGWFTEAFF
TRBV2	-	TRBJ2-3	-	13	TGTGCCAGCAGCACAGACTATGGGGATACGCAGTATTTT	CASSTDYGDTQYF
TRBV5-4	-	TRBJ1-2	-	15	TGTGCCAGCAGCTTGAGAAGAGGGATAGACTATGGCTACACCTTC	CASSLRRGIDYGYTF
TRBV18	TRBD2	TRBJ2-7	-	15	TGTGCCAGCTCATCAAGGACTAGCGTCGGCTACGAGCAGTACTTC	CASSSRTSVGYEQYF
TRBV7-2	-	TRBJ2-5	few	13	TGTGCCAGCAGCTTCCAGGGATCGGAGACCCAGTACTTC	CASSFQGSETQYF
TRBV11-2	TRBD1	TRBJ2-3	few	16	TGTGCCAGCAGCGTAGGGGGCCTAGGGGCCACAGATACGCAGTATTTT	CASSVGGLGATDTQYF
TRBV19	TRBD2	TRBJ2-1	few	15	TGTGCCAGTAGTCCAGGACTAGCTCTAAACAATGAGCAGTTCTTC	CASSPGLALNNEQFF
TRBV7-9	-	TRBJ2-6	few	18	TGTGCCAGCAGCTTAGGGTTCTACAGGTCCTGGGAGGCCAACGTCCTGACTTTC	CASSLGFYRSWEANVLTF
TRBV29-1	-	TRBJ2-1	few	14	TGCAGCGTTGTACAGGGAGCCTCCTACAATGAGCAGTTCTTC	CSVVQGASYNEQFF
TRBV7-2	-	TRBJ2-6	-	15	TGTGCCAGCAGCTTGGGTAGGGGTGGGGCCAACGTCCTGACTTTC	CASSLGRGGANVLTF
TRBV25-1	TRBD2	TRBJ2-1	-	16	TGTGCCAGCAGTCCATTGACTAGCGGGACCCACAATGAGCAGTTCTTC	CASSPLTSGTHNEQFF
TRBV7-9	TRBD2	TRBJ2-7	-	16	TGTGCCAGCAGCCCCGTGGGGGGGGTGAAAACCTACGAGCAGTACTTC	CASSPVGGVKTYEQYF
TRBV5-4	TRBD1	TRBJ1-2	few	15	TGTGCCAGCAGCAATCCAGGACAGGGACACTATGGCTACACCTTC	CASSNPGQGHYGYTF
TRBV7-2	TRBD2	TRBJ2-7	few	15	TGTGCCAGCAGCTTAGGTAGCGGGAGCGGGTACGAGCAGTACTTC	CASSLGSGSGYEQYF
TRBV4-3	-	TRBJ1-5	few	15	TGCGCCAGCAGCCCTAACGGGGGGGGCAATCAGCCCCAGCATTTT	CASSPNGGGNQPQHF
TRBV7-3	-	TRBJ1-1	few	14	TGTGCCAGCAGCCCTGGGGGAGGGGGCACTGAAGCTTTCTTT	CASSPGGGGTEAFF
TRBV7-2	-	TRBJ2-3	-	15	TGTGCCAGCAGCTTCAGTGGGCTACACACAGATACGCAGTATTTT	CASSFSGLHTDTQYF
TRBV7-9	TRBD2	TRBJ2-1	-	17	TGTGCCAGCAGCTTAGCCCCTTTGGGACTAGGGCCGGGTGAGCAGTTCTTC	CASSLAPLGLGPGEQFF
TRBV5-4	TRBD2	TRBJ2-3	few	16	TGTGCCAGCAGCTTGGAGGCTAGCGGTGACACAGATACGCAGTATTTT	CASSLEASGDTDTQYF
TRBV4-3	TRBD1	TRBJ2-7	-	17	TGCGCCAGCAGCCAAGGAGTCGGCCGACAGGGGGCCTACGAGCAGTACTTC	CASSQGVGRQGAYEQYF
TRBV19	-	TRBJ2-5	few	13	TGTGCCAGTAGTGTACAGGGAGGGGAGACCCAGTACTTC	CASSVQGGETQYF
TRBV6-5	-	TRBJ2-7	-	15	TGTGCCAGCAGGGACTTCCGGAGTCTCTCCTACGAGCAGTACTTC	CASRDFRSLSYEQYF
TRBV28	-	TRBJ2-4	few	15	TGTGCCAGCAGTACCTCAGCGTTAGCCAAAAACATTCAGTACTTC	CASSTSALAKNIQYF
TRBV5-4	-	TRBJ1-1	few	14	TGTGCCAGCAGCAGTGGGACACCAAATCAGCAAGCTTTCTTT	CASSSGTPNQQAFF